The 30 T cell receptor beta chains below all came from one sample that was sequenced in a study of radiotherapy plus CTLA-4 blockade in lung cancer. Measured with immunoSEQ multiplex PCR; TCRdb has only the in-frame clones, and not every one. Of about 73,000 clones listed, 80% to 90% were seen once; the top ten hold about 38%. The material was peripheral blood, obtained from a patient treated with radiotherapy plus ipilimumab. Source of these receptors: a human donor with non-small cell lung cancer that progressed on radiotherapy plus ipilimumab.

V gene TRBV29-1 combines with J gene TRBJ2-2; perhaps TRBD2 as D (6 bases). Looked up from germline, CDR1 is SQVTM and CDR2 is ANQGSEA. Trimming removed 4 bases at V and 6 bases at J, with 21 bases between. The CDR3 covers 16 residues. The CDR3 loop reads CSVGAGSRGFAGELFF. CDR3 nucleotides: TGCAGCGTTGGAGCCGGGAGTCGAGGTTTCGCCGGGGAGCTGTTTTTT.

The J gene is TRBJ2-5, the V gene TRBV7-9, with TRBD2 identical over 7 bases. The CDR3 loop spans 13 amino acids. The J segment lost 5 bases and the V segment lost 2 bases, leaving 2 bases of the junction unmatched. Per the germline V gene, CDR1 is SEHNR and CDR2 is FQNEAQ (reference sequence). CDR3 sequence reads: CASSLPGGETQYF. Written as DNA, the CDR3 is TGTGCCAGCAGCTTACCCGGGGGGGAGACCCAGTACTTC.

The chain couples TRBV10-2 to TRBJ1-1; the D is unclear. CDR3 size: 14 residues. V was shortened by 2 bases and J by 5 bases, with 12 bases between the two germline ends. CDR1 WSHSY and CDR2 SAAADI come from the germline V gene. Written as DNA, the CDR3 is TGCGCCAGCAGTGAGGAGGTGGGAATGACTGAAGCTTTCTTT. It encodes CASSEEVGMTEAFF.

The CDR3 DNA reads as TGTGCCAGCAGCCTCGGGCCTACCACGCGGGTGGGTCTAGATACGCAGTATTTT. It translates to CASSLGPTTRVGLDTQYF. The chain uses TRBV28 and TRBJ2-3, with D maybe TRBD2 (5 bases). The CDR3 consists of 18 residues. Trimming left V 6 bases short and J 5 bases short, with 27 bases between. Germline loops: CDR1 MDHEN, CDR2 SYDVKM.

This clone was found many times. This chain connects TRBV28 to TRBJ2-7; TRBD1 might be the D (7 bases). The length of the CDR3 is 14 residues. Trimming removed 5 bases from V and 4 bases from J, with 15 bases in between. Germline loops: CDR1 MDHEN, CDR2 SYDVKM. CDR3 in amino acids: CASSGGTAWYEQYV. For the CDR3, the DNA is TGTGCCAGCAGTGGCGGGACAGCCTGGTACGAGCAGTACGTC.

This CDR3 is CASSPIPLAGDGWYF. DNA for the CDR3: TGTGCCAGCAGTCCAATACCTCTAGCGGGAGACGGATGGTATTTT. This chain connects TRBV27 to TRBJ2-3; TRBD2 agrees at 10 bases. Germline assignment: CDR1 MNHEY and CDR2 SMNVEV (reference sequence). V lost 5 bases, J lost 14 bases, and 16 bases stayed unmatched. CDR3 length: 15 residues.

This rearrangement joins TRBV2 to TRBJ2-2; 9 nucleotides match TRBD1. Germline CDR1 and CDR2: SNHLY and FYNNEI. The CDR3 is 15 amino acids. Trimming cost V 6 bases and J 2 bases; bases outside gene matches: 4. As DNA, the CDR3 is TGTGCCAGCAGACTGGACAGGGGTAACACCGGGGAGCTGTTTTTT. As protein: CASRLDRGNTGELFF.

V gene TRBV29-1 combines with J gene TRBJ2-5; TRBD2 might be the D (5 bases). V was shortened by 1 base and J by 1 base, with 13 bases between the two germline ends. Germline lookup yields CDR1 SQVTM and CDR2 ANQGSEA. This CDR3 contains 15 residues. The CDR3 sequence: CSVEGRTLAQETQYF. As DNA, the CDR3 is TGCAGCGTTGAAGGGAGGACTCTAGCCCAAGAGACCCAGTACTTC.

The chain employs TRBV7-9 and TRBJ1-2; D perhaps matches TRBD1 (5 bases). The germline V and J ends were trimmed by 5 bases and 0 bases, with 10 bases remaining between them. Germline V gene data show CDR1 as SEHNR and CDR2 as FQNEAQ (reference sequence). The CDR3 extends over 14 amino acids. CDR3 coding DNA: TGTGCCAGCAGCGCGGACACGACTAACTATGGCTACACCTTC. Translation gives CASSADTTNYGYTF.

This rearrangement joins TRBV6-4 to TRBJ2-7; no clear D gene. This CDR3 has 14 residues. V lost 4 bases, J lost 3 bases, and 13 bases lay in between. Germline CDR1 reads MRHNA; CDR2 reads SNTAGT. The CDR3 is CASSVGSLYYEQYV. CDR3 bases: TGTGCCAGCAGTGTAGGCTCCTTATACTACGAGCAGTACGTC.

The chain combines TRBV7-8 with TRBJ1-1; perhaps TRBD1 as D (6 bases). Trimming took 2 bases from V and 1 from J, leaving 11 bases between them. The CDR3 loop spans 15 amino acids. From germline, CDR1 is SGHVS and CDR2 FQNEAQ. This CDR3 is CASSLRGQPNTEAFF. The CDR3 DNA sequence: TGTGCCAGCAGCTTAAGGGGACAACCGAACACTGAAGCTTTCTTT.

The rearrangement links TRBV6-5 to TRBJ2-1; no clear D. Between the trimmed V and J ends, which lost 2 bases and 7 bases, there was a span of 15 bases. The length of the CDR3 is 15 residues. In germline, CDR1 is MNHEY, CDR2 SVGAGI. CDR3: CASSYDSTSFNEQFF. The CDR3 nucleotides are TGTGCCAGCAGTTACGACTCGACGAGCTTTAATGAGCAGTTCTTC.

This clone was counted a few times. The chain employs TRBV10-2 and TRBJ1-1; possible D gene TRBD1, 6 bases. This CDR3 region has 13 residues. Trimming left V 10 bases short and J 1 base short, with 13 bases between. Germline loops: CDR1 WSHSY, CDR2 SAAADI. The CDR3, as DNA: TGCGCCACTACCCCGACAGGGAACACTGAAGCTTTCTTT. It translates to CATTPTGNTEAFF.

The chain combines TRBV7-9 with TRBJ1-4, with D possibly TRBD1 on 5 matching bases. Germline CDR1 is SEHNR and CDR2 is FQNEAQ (reference sequence). V lost 1 base to trimming and J lost 0 bases, with 12 bases between them. The CDR3 loop spans 17 amino acids. CDR3 in DNA: TGTGCCAGCAGCTTAGTCGGACACGTTGCAACTAATGAAAAACTGTTTTTT. It specifies CASSLVGHVATNEKLFF.

The chain uses TRBV6-5 and TRBJ2-2; the D gene is possibly TRBD1 (6 bases). Germline V lookup: CDR1 MNHEY, CDR2 SVGAGI. This CDR3 spans 16 amino acids. V was trimmed by 2 bases and J by 8 bases, leaving 18 bases between them. The CDR3 region is CASSYLRQASPGELFF. In DNA form, the CDR3 reads TGTGCCAGCAGTTACCTAAGACAGGCCTCCCCGGGGGAGCTGTTTTTT.

The chain is built from TRBV2 and TRBJ2-1; 12 nucleotides align to TRBD2. The CDR3 length is 18 residues. V shed 4 bases, J shed 0 bases, and the junction held 7 bases outside the gene matches. The germline V gene has CDR1 SNHLY and CDR2 FYNNEI. The CDR3, as DNA: TGTGCCAGCAGTGGTCCTAGCGGGAGGGCACTCTCCTACAATGAGCAGTTCTTC. Translation gives CASSGPSGRALSYNEQFF.

The V and J genes are TRBV6-1 and TRBJ2-7; 8 bases align to TRBD2. Germline V gene sequence: CDR1 MNHNS, CDR2 SASEGT. The CDR3 consists of 14 residues. Trimming took 6 bases from V and 2 from J; bases not matched to a gene: 6. CDR3 loop: CASRPYGRAYEQYF. The CDR3 DNA is TGTGCCAGCAGGCCGTACGGGAGGGCCTACGAGCAGTACTTC.

The rearrangement uses TRBV5-8 and TRBJ1-2; D is ambiguous. Germline V gives CDR1 SGHTS, CDR2 YDEGEE. CDR3 length equals 15 residues. Deletions cut 5 bases from V and 3 bases from J, with 17 bases between. The CDR3 coding sequence is TGTGCCAGCAGTTCCCCCGGGCCCCAGGACTATGGCTACACCTTC. As protein: CASSSPGPQDYGYTF.

This clone was detected once. The gene calls are TRBV6-4 and TRBJ2-3; 8 nucleotides match TRBD1. J was trimmed by 3 bases and V by 6 bases; bases with no gene match: 8. Germline V gene lookup returns CDR1 MRHNA and CDR2 SNTAGT. The CDR3 totals 15 residues. This chain's CDR3 is CASSQTGDGTDTQYF. CDR3 nucleotide sequence: TGTGCCAGCAGCCAGACAGGGGATGGGACAGATACGCAGTATTTT.

The J gene is TRBJ1-3, the V gene TRBV9; 7 bases fit TRBD1. The J segment lost 1 base and the V segment lost 0 bases, leaving 1 base of the junction unmatched. The length of the CDR3 is 15 residues. In germline, CDR1 is SGDLS, CDR2 YYNGEE. In DNA form, the CDR3 reads TGTGCCAGCAGCGTAGAGGGGGCATCTGGAAACACCATATATTTT. Translated: CASSVEGASGNTIYF.

This clone was picked up one time. V gene TRBV13 combines with J gene TRBJ2-1, with TRBD2 as a possible D gene (5 bases). Germline V CDR1 and CDR2: PRHDT, FYEKMQ (reference sequence). V shed 3 bases and J shed 0 bases, with 9 bases lying between them. The CDR3 spans 15 residues. CDR3 nucleotide sequence: TGTGCCAGCAGCTTTGAAGGGAGCTCCTACAATGAGCAGTTCTTC. Translating gives CASSFEGSSYNEQFF.

The rearrangement uses TRBV10-2 and TRBJ2-7; TRBD2 matches 11 bases. CDR3 size: 15 residues. V lost 7 bases and J lost 6; bases outside the gene matches: 11. Germline-derived CDR1 and CDR2 are WSHSY and SAAADI. The DNA of the CDR3 is TGCGCCAGCAACCCGACTAGCGGGGCCTTGACCGAGCAGTACGTC. This gives the protein CASNPTSGALTEQYV.

As to this clone: Compared with germline, one end of the junction differs, possibly owing to a read error. V and J are TRBV7-9 and TRBJ2-3; TRBD2 matches at 7 bases. The V gene's germline CDR1 is SEHNR and CDR2 FQNEAQ (reference sequence). This CDR3 is 13 amino acids long. This chain's CDR3 is CASSPGVGGSEPF. CDR3 DNA: TGTGCCAGCAGCCCCGGGGTGGGCGGGAGTGAGCCTTTT.

This chain uses TRBV25-1 with TRBJ2-1; 9 bases fit TRBD2. With 8 bases clipped from V and 5 bases from J, the junction kept 4 bases outside the gene matches. The CDR3 is made up of 13 amino acids. Germline V gene sequence: CDR1 MGHDK, CDR2 SYGVNS. The CDR3: CASVASGNNEQFF. CDR3 DNA sequence: TGTGCCAGCGTGGCTAGCGGGAACAATGAGCAGTTCTTC.

The chain is built from TRBV5-1 and TRBJ1-1, with 9 bases matching TRBD1. The CDR3 runs 14 residues. The V gene's germline CDR1 is SGHRS and CDR2 YFSETQ. With V trimmed by 4 bases and J by 6 bases, 7 bases remained unmatched. For the CDR3, the DNA is TGCGCCAGCAGCCGGGGGACAGGGCTGTCTGAAGCTTTCTTT. Translated, it gives CASSRGTGLSEAFF.

The V gene is TRBV7-2, the J gene TRBJ1-2; D is perhaps TRBD1 (5 bases). The V end was cut by 1 base, the J end by 2 bases, with 11 bases between. The CDR3 is made up of 15 amino acids. Germline V gene lookup returns CDR1 SGHTA and CDR2 FQGNSA. The CDR3 protein is CASSLVPGNNYGYTF. CDR3 coding DNA: TGTGCCAGCAGCTTAGTACCAGGGAACAACTATGGCTACACCTTC.

The chain has TRBV10-3 and TRBJ1-1; the D gene is possibly TRBD1 (5 bases). The CDR3 length is 13 residues. In germline, CDR1 is ENHRY, CDR2 SYGVKD. Trimming removed 7 bases from V and 6 bases from J, with 15 bases in between. CDR3 sequence reads: CAIIPGEGSEAFF. Written as DNA, the CDR3 is TGTGCCATCATCCCGGGGGAAGGATCTGAAGCTTTCTTT.

The chain links TRBV15 to TRBJ2-7; D perhaps matches TRBD2 (5 bases). Germline loops: CDR1 LNHNV, CDR2 YYDKDF (reference sequence). This CDR3 spans 13 amino acids. Trimming pared 8 bases from V and 2 bases from J, leaving 13 bases between. CDR3 sequence: CATSGSLAYEQYF. The CDR3 DNA sequence: TGTGCCACCTCAGGCTCACTAGCCTACGAGCAGTACTTC.

This sequence joins TRBV9 and TRBJ1-1; D remains ambiguous. CDR1 is SGDLS and CDR2 is YYNGEE in the germline V gene. This CDR3 comprises 13 residues. With 0 bases removed from V and 0 bases from J, the gap between germline ends came to 3 bases. The CDR3 region is CASSVVLNTEAFF. DNA of the CDR3: TGTGCCAGCAGCGTAGTGTTGAACACTGAAGCTTTCTTT.

The rearrangement joins TRBV10-3 to TRBJ2-1; 11 bases match TRBD2. The CDR3 runs 18 residues. Germline CDR1 reads ENHRY; CDR2 reads SYGVKD. With V trimmed by 0 bases and J by 8 bases, 12 bases remained unmatched. CDR3 bases: TGTGCCATCAGTGAGTCTTTAGTGGTAACTAGCGGGAGCTATGAGCAGTTCTTC. This sequence encodes CAISESLVVTSGSYEQFF.